The rows below give T cell receptor beta chains drawn from one sample of a study of cytomegalovirus exposure and HLA in healthy donors. TCRdb's copy holds only in-frame clones and misses some; the assay was immunoSEQ multiplex PCR. The table records 110,000 or so clones, 60% to 80% of them present only once. The material sequenced was PBMCs. These receptors were taken from a man aged 25 to 40 in good health and CMV-seronegative. Both conserved end residues are part of each CDR3. The D gene is left open where the match is weak. Clone sizes are given selectively: once, few, many, or a class where the clone is expanded.

abundance: -
v_gene: TRBV6-6
d_gene: -
j_gene: TRBJ1-2
CDR3nt: TGTGCCAGCAGCCCCGGGGGGGCCTATGGCTACACCTTC
CDR3aa: CASSPGGAYGYTF

abundance: -
v_gene: TRBV29-1
d_gene: -
j_gene: TRBJ2-2
CDR3nt: TGCAGCGTAGAACCCACGAACACCGGGGAGCTGTTTTTT
CDR3aa: CSVEPTNTGELFF

abundance: -
v_gene: TRBV29-1
d_gene: TRBD2
j_gene: TRBJ2-5
CDR3nt: TGCAGCGTTCATACTAGCGGGAGTGGAGAGACCCAGTACTTC
CDR3aa: CSVHTSGSGETQYF

abundance: once
v_gene: TRBV29-1
d_gene: -
j_gene: TRBJ1-2
CDR3nt: TGCAGCGTGGGGTCCCGGGACTCCATATTTGGCTACACCTTC
CDR3aa: CSVGSRDSIFGYTF

abundance: -
v_gene: TRBV7-9
d_gene: -
j_gene: TRBJ2-3
CDR3nt: TGTGCCAGCAGCTTACGACGGGGTCCGGGGGATACGCAGTATTTT
CDR3aa: CASSLRRGPGDTQYF

abundance: once
v_gene: TRBV2
d_gene: -
j_gene: TRBJ2-7
CDR3nt: TGTGCCAGCAGTGATCGTCGAGCGGGCGAGCAGTACTTC
CDR3aa: CASSDRRAGEQYF

abundance: -
v_gene: TRBV29-1
d_gene: -
j_gene: TRBJ2-1
CDR3nt: TGCAGCGTTGCCCCAGGGCTCTCCTCGAACAATGAGCAGTTCTTC
CDR3aa: CSVAPGLSSNNEQFF

abundance: -
v_gene: TRBV7-2
d_gene: -
j_gene: TRBJ1-1
CDR3nt: TGTGCCAGCAGCTTATTACAAGCGGTGAACACTGAAGCTTTCTTT
CDR3aa: CASSLLQAVNTEAFF

abundance: -
v_gene: TRBV7-2
d_gene: -
j_gene: TRBJ2-5
CDR3nt: TGTGCCAGCAGCCCCTACGGAGAGACCCAGTACTTC
CDR3aa: CASSPYGETQYF

abundance: few
v_gene: TRBV28
d_gene: -
j_gene: TRBJ1-1
CDR3nt: TGTGCCAGCGAGTCCCCTCAGGACACTGAAGCTTTCTTT
CDR3aa: CASESPQDTEAFF